These 20 T cell receptor beta chains originate from one sample sequenced in a study of blood T cell repertoires in COVID-19 (dated by TCRdb to the early 2020s). Library prep was done by the immunoSEQ multiplex PCR assay. TCRdb's version of the immuneACCESS table is confined to in-frame rearrangements and falls short of the full clone set. An unresolved V gene accounts for under half of the shortfall where checked; the remainder is of unknown origin. This sample lists under 130,000 clones; approximately 92% were detected once. The ten largest clones represent about 30% of the sample. The sample comprised peripheral blood. These receptors came from a woman older than 75 with acute or convalescent COVID-19.

This chain links TRBV6-1 with TRBJ2-1, with 8 bases identical to TRBD2. Trimming cost V 4 bases and J 9 bases; bases outside gene matches: 17. Germline CDR1 is MNHNS and CDR2 is SASEGT. The CDR3 is 17 residues long. CDR3 sequence reads: CASSGQAGGSRVSEQFF. The CDR3 nucleotides read TGTGCCAGCAGTGGACAGGCGGGGGGTAGTAGGGTTAGTGAGCAGTTCTTC.

V usage is TRBV10-3 and J usage is TRBJ2-5; TRBD1 might be the D (6 bases). Trimming stripped 7 bases from V and 5 bases from J, with 14 bases between. Germline CDR1 ENHRY, CDR2 SYGVKD. The CDR3 has 13 amino acids. CDR3 in DNA: TGTGCCATCACTCGCGACAGGTCCGAGACCCAGTACTTC. Protein sequence: CAITRDRSETQYF.

The chain couples TRBV7-9 to TRBJ2-7, with 7 bases fitting TRBD1. J was trimmed by 3 bases and V by 5 bases; bases with no gene match: 16. CDR3 length equals 17 residues. Germline lookup yields CDR1 SEHNR and CDR2 FQNEAQ (reference sequence). The CDR3 sequence: CASSRDSGVGLFYEQYF. CDR3 nucleotides: TGTGCCAGCAGCCGGGACAGTGGTGTGGGCCTTTTCTACGAGCAGTACTTC.

The rearrangement uses TRBV28 and TRBJ2-7; 7 positions agree with TRBD1. The CDR3 is 15 residues long. The ends lost 3 bases at V and 3 bases at J; junction bases unmatched: 8. Germline CDR1 is MDHEN and CDR2 is SYDVKM. The CDR3 sequence is CASSFLQGWDYEQYF. CDR3 sequence (DNA): TGTGCCAGCAGTTTCCTACAGGGGTGGGACTACGAGCAGTACTTC.

This sequence joins TRBV2 and TRBJ2-6; D call uncertain. Trimming took off 4 bases at V and 0 bases at J, with 7 bases between the two ends. The CDR3 loop spans 15 amino acids. Germline-derived CDR1 and CDR2 are SNHLY and FYNNEI. This CDR3 is CASSVEISGANVLTF. The DNA of the CDR3 is TGTGCCAGCAGTGTAGAGATCTCTGGGGCCAACGTCCTGACTTTC. Full variable domain (missing parts from reference TRBV2 and TRBJ2-6): EPEVTQTPSHQVTQMGQEVILRCVPISNHLYFYWYRQILGQKVEFLVSFYNNEISEKSEIFDDQFSVERPDGSNFTLKIRSTKLEDSAMYFCASSVEISGANVLTFGAGSRLTVL.

V and J are TRBV30 and TRBJ1-1; D is perhaps TRBD1 (6 bases). V lost 4 bases and J 4 bases, leaving 13 bases between the germline ends. CDR1 and CDR2 from the germline V gene are GTSNPN and SVGIG (reference sequence). CDR3 size: 13 residues. The CDR3 is CAWTRQARTEAFF. The DNA for the CDR3 is TGTGCCTGGACTAGACAGGCACGCACTGAAGCTTTCTTT.

The chain joins TRBV15 to TRBJ1-5, with TRBD1 as a possible D gene (5 bases). Germline loops: CDR1 LNHNV, CDR2 YYDKDF (reference sequence). The CDR3 loop spans 17 amino acids. V lost 1 base and J 5 bases, leaving 18 bases between the germline ends. The CDR3 coding sequence is TGTGCCACCAGCAGAGGTTGGGAAGGGGCCAGTTATCAGCCCCAGCATTTT. Amino acid sequence: CATSRGWEGASYQPQHF.

The CDR3 nucleotides are TGTGCCAGCAGCGCTGGGCGGGTGGGGCAGCCCCAGCATTTT. Translation: CASSAGRVGQPQHF. The chain joins TRBV6-5 to TRBJ1-5; unclear D gene. Germline V gives CDR1 MNHEY, CDR2 SVGAGI. The germline V and J ends were trimmed by 6 bases and 7 bases, with 16 bases remaining between them. This CDR3 contains 14 residues.

The chain joins TRBV7-9 to TRBJ2-7; possible D gene TRBD2, 5 bases. V lost 2 bases and J 12 bases, leaving 11 bases between the germline ends. CDR3 size: 11 residues. CDR1 SEHNR and CDR2 FQNEAQ come from the germline V gene (reference sequence). The chain's CDR3 is CASSLRGVVYF. The CDR3 DNA reads TGTGCCAGCAGCTTACGGGGAGTCGTGTACTTC.

This clone has a handful of counts. This chain connects TRBV7-8 to TRBJ2-1, with 7 bases identical to TRBD1. V lost 5 bases and J lost 6; bases outside the gene matches: 10. Germline CDR1 is SGHVS and CDR2 is FQNEAQ. The length of the CDR3 is 15 residues. As DNA, the CDR3 is TGTGCCAGCAGCGACCGACGACAGGGTGGCAATGAGCAGTTCTTC. It yields the protein CASSDRRQGGNEQFF.

The gene calls are TRBV30 and TRBJ1-1; 8 bases map to TRBD1. Unmatched junction bases numbered 3, after V lost 3 bases and J lost 3 bases. In germline, CDR1 is GTSNPN, CDR2 SVGIG (reference sequence). The CDR3 has 13 amino acids. CDR3 in DNA: TGTGCCTGGAGCTCGGGACAGGACACTGAAGCTTTCTTT. Protein product: CAWSSGQDTEAFF.

This clone came up once. The chain recombines TRBV5-5 with TRBJ2-5, with 8 bases that match TRBD2. Germline CDR1 reads SGHKS; CDR2 reads YYEKEE (reference sequence). This CDR3 is built from 16 residues. Germline trimming cut 4 bases from V and 1 base from J; bases unmatched to any gene: 9. CDR3 region: CASSPGLVFSQETQYF. CDR3 bases: TGTGCCAGCAGCCCGGGACTAGTTTTCTCCCAAGAGACCCAGTACTTC.

The chain employs TRBV3-1 (or the pseudogene TRBV3-2) and TRBJ2-2, with no clear D. This CDR3 has 20 residues. Trimming left V 1 base short and J 4 bases short, with 25 bases between. Germline values: CDR1 LGHDT, CDR2 YNNKEL (reference sequence). The CDR3 coding sequence is TGTGCCAGCAGCCAAGTTTCTTTCCTACTCACCCTGCGCCCCACCGGGGAGCTGTTTTTT. Amino acids: CASSQVSFLLTLRPTGELFF.

J is TRBJ2-3 and V is TRBV5-1; TRBD2 matches at 8 bases. Germline V gives CDR1 SGHRS, CDR2 YFSETQ. V lost 0 bases to trimming and J lost 1 base; unmatched junction nucleotides: 4. This CDR3 comprises 16 residues. The CDR3 protein is CASSLGSGGRTDTQYF. The CDR3 region has the DNA TGCGCCAGCAGCTTGGGGAGCGGGGGACGCACAGATACGCAGTATTTT.

V is TRBV6-6 and J is TRBJ1-2; 7 bases align to TRBD1. The germline CDR1 and CDR2 sequences are MNHNY and SVGAGI (reference sequence). The CDR3 loop spans 15 amino acids. Trimming took 2 bases from V and 3 from J; bases not matched to a gene: 6. CDR3 protein: CASSYAGQPHYGYTF. CDR3 sequence (DNA): TGTGCCAGCAGTTACGCGGGACAGCCTCACTATGGCTACACCTTC.

V is TRBV5-8 and J is TRBJ1-6; 9 nucleotides agree with TRBD1. V lost 4 bases and J lost 9; bases outside the gene matches: 8. CDR1 SGHTS and CDR2 YDEGEE come from the germline V gene. The CDR3 runs to 15 residues. CDR3: CASSLPGTGLSPLHF. The CDR3 coding sequence is TGTGCCAGCAGCCTACCCGGGACAGGGCTTTCACCCCTCCACTTT.

This clone occurred a few times. The gene calls are TRBV24-1 and TRBJ2-2; no clear D. Looked up from germline, CDR1 is KGHDR and CDR2 is SFDVKD. The CDR3 runs to 14 residues. V lost 5 bases to trimming and J lost 3 bases, with 9 bases between them. This CDR3 is CATSALGYTGELFF. CDR3 sequence (DNA): TGTGCCACCAGTGCCCTCGGTTACACCGGGGAGCTGTTTTTT.

The chain combines TRBV5-1 with TRBJ2-3; TRBD2 matches at 8 bases. The V and J ends lost 6 bases and 6 bases, in that order; junction bases with no gene match: 9. This CDR3 has 14 residues. Germline assignment: CDR1 SGHRS and CDR2 YFSETQ. For the CDR3, the DNA is TGCGCCAGCACCCGGTGGCCGGGAGGGGATACGCAGTATTTT. It yields the protein CASTRWPGGDTQYF.

This clone was counted a single time. The rearrangement uses TRBV2 and TRBJ1-6, with a tentative D call TRBD1 (6 bases). The CDR3 consists of 12 residues. The V end lost 3 bases, the J end lost 13 bases, and 10 bases lay between the germline ends. Germline V CDR1 and CDR2: SNHLY, FYNNEI. CDR3 residues: CASSEGDTPLHF. CDR3 bases: TGTGCCAGCAGTGAGGGGGACACCCCCCTCCACTTT.

This clone was detected a few times. The chain has TRBV6-6 and TRBJ1-1, with 8 positions matching TRBD1. The CDR3 loop spans 14 amino acids. V lost 6 bases and J lost 3; bases outside the gene matches: 6. Germline V gene lookup returns CDR1 MNHNY and CDR2 SVGAGI (reference sequence). CDR3 sequence: CASSSGQGDTEAFF. Here the CDR3 DNA reads TGTGCCAGCAGCTCTGGACAGGGAGACACTGAAGCTTTCTTT.